The TCR beta chain described here comes from a study of blood T cell repertoires in COVID-19. Study in general: Samples of COVID-19 (acute and convalescent) were obtained from the United States, Italy and Spain. The cDNA or gDNA used as material had been derived from T cells, B-cell-depleted T cells, or PBMCs.

Per the germline V gene, CDR1 is SQVTM and CDR2 is ANQGSEA. This CDR3 spans 13 amino acids. The ends were cut back, 1 base at V and 2 bases at J, with 8 bases in the middle. As processed by the authors: It was from reference gene primer amplification that nucleated cell counts were estimated. The method was immunoSEQ multiplex PCR; TCRdb's version includes in-frame clones alone and lacks a portion of them. That table supplies the V and J calls and clone size; D and trimming were determined from the DNA. The table has 75,000 to 80,000 clones, approximately 89% seen once. Sequencing was done on a sample of peripheral blood. The rearrangement links TRBV29-1 to TRBJ1-1, with unresolved D. The receptor comes from a human donor in a cohort sampled during active COVID-19. In DNA, the CDR3 is TGCAGCGTTGAAGTGATAGAAAACACTGAAGCTTTCTTT. It translates to CSVEVIENTEAFF. Together with reference TRBV29-1 and TRBJ1-1, the CDR3 gives the full variable domain: SAVISQKPSRDICQRGTSLTIQCQVDSQVTMMFWYRQQPGQSLTLIATANQGSEATYESGFVIDKFPISRPNLTFSTLTVSNMSPEDSSIYLCSVEVIENTEAFFGQGTRLTVV.